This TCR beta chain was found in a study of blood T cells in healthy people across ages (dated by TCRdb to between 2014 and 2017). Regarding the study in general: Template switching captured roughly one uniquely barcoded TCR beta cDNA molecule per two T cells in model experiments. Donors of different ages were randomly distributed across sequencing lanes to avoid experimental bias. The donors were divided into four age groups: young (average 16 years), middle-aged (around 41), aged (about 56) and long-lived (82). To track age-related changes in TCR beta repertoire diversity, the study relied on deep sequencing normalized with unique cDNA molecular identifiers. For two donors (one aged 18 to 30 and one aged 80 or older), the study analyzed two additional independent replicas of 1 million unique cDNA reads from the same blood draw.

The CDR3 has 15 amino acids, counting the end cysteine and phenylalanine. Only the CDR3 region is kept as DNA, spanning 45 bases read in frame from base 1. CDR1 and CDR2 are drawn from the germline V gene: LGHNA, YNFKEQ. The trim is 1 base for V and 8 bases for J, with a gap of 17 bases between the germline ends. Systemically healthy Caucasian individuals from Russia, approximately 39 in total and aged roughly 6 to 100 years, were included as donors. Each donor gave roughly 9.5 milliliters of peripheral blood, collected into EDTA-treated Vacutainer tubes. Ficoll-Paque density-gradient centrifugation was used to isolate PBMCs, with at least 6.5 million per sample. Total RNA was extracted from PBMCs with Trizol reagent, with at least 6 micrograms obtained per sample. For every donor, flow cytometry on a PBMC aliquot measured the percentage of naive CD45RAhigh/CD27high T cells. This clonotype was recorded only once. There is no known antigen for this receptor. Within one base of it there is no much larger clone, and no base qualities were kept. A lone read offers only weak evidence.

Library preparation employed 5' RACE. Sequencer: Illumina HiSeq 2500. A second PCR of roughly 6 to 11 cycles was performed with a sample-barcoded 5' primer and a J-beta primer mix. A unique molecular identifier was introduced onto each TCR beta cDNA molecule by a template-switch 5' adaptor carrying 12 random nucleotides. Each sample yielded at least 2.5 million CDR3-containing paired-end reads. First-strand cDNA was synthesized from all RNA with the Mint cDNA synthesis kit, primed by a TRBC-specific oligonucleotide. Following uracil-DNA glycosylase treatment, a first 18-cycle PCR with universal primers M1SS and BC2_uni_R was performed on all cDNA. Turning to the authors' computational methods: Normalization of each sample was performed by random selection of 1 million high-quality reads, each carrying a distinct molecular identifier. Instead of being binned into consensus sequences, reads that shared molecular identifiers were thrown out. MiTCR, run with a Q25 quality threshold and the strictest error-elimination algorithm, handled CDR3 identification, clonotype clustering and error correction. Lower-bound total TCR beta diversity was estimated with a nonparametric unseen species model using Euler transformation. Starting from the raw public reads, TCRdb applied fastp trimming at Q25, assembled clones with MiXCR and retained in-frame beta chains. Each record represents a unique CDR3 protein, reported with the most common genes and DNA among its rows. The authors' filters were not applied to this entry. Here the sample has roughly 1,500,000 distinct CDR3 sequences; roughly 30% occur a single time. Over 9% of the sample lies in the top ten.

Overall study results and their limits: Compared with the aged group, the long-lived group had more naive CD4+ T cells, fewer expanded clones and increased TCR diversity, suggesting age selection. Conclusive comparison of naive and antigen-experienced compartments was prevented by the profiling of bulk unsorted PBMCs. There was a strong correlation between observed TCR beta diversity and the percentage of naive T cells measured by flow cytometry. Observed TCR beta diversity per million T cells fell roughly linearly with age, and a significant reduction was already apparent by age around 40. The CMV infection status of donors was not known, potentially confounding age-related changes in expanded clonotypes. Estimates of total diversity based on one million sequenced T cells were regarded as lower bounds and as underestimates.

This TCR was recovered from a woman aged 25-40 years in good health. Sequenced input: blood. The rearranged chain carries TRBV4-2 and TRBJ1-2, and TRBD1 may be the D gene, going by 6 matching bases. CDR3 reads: CASSQADGGGRGYTF. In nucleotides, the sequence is TGTGCCAGCAGCCAAGCCGACGGAGGGGGGCGAGGCTACACCTTC.